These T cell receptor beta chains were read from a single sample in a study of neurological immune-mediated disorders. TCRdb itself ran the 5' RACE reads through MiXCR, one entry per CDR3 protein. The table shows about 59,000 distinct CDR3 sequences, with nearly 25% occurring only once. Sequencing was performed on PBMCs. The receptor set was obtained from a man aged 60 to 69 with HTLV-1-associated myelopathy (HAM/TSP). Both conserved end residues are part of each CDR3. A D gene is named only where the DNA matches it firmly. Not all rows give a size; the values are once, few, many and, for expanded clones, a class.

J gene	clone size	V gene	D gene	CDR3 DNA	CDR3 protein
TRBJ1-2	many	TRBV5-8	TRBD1	TGTGCCAGCAGCATCACAGGGGCTGGGTATGGCTACACCTTC	CASSITGAGYGYTF
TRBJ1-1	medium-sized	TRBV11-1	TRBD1	TGTGCCAGCAGCCTACGGGGACAGTTGAACACTGAAGCTTTCTTT	CASSLRGQLNTEAFF
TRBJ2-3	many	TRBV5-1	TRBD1	TGCGCCATCGACCTACAGGGGAAGGCAGATACGCAGTATTTT	CAIDLQGKADTQYF
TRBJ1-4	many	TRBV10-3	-	TGTGCCACCACGGACAGCTCTAATGAAAAACTGTTTTTT	CATTDSSNEKLFF
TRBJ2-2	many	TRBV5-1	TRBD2	TGCGCCAGCAGCTTGGGAGCTGTAGCGGGTAACACCGGGGAGCTGTTTTTT	CASSLGAVAGNTGELFF
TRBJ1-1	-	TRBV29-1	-	TGCAGCGTCCGGGCCGGGACCACTGAAGCTTTCTTT	CSVRAGTTEAFF
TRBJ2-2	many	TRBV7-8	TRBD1	TGTGCCAGCAGCCGAAGGGACAGAAGCCCCGGGGAGCTGTTTTTT	CASSRRDRSPGELFF
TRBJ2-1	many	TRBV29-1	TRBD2	TGCAGCGTATCGGGAGGGCTAATGGGCGAGCAGTTCTTC	CSVSGGLMGEQFF
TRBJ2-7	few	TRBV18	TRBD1	TGTGCCAGCTCACCACAAGGGGACAGCTCCTACGAGCAGTACTTC	CASSPQGDSSYEQYF
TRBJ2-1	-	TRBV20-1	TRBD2	TGCAGTGCTAGTAAGGCTAGCGGGAGAAATGAGCAGTTCTTC	CSASKASGRNEQFF
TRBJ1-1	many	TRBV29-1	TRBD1	TGCAGCGGCGCAGACAGGGGGATGAACACTGAAGCTTTCTTT	CSGADRGMNTEAFF
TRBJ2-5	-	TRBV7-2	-	TGTGCCAGCAGCTCCTACTCAAACGCGGGCCAAGAGACCCAGTACTTC	CASSSYSNAGQETQYF
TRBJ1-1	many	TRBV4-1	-	TGCGCCAGCAGCCAACTTGGGCAGGGAGGGACTGAAGCTTTCTTT	CASSQLGQGGTEAFF
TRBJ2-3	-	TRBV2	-	TGTGCCAGCAGTTACCAGGGCGCCCTAGGCACAGATACGCAGTATTTT	CASSYQGALGTDTQYF
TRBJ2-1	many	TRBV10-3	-	TGTGCCATCAGTGATCTAGTCAGCCTAGCCGATGAGCAGTTCTTC	CAISDLVSLADEQFF
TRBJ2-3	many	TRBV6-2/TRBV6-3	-	TGTGCCAGCAGGAGGGACAGCACAGATACGCAGTATTTT	CASRRDSTDTQYF
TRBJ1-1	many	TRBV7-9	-	TGTGCCAGCAGCTTTGGGGGGCAGACTGAAGCTTTCTTT	CASSFGGQTEAFF
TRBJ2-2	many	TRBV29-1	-	TGCAGCGTTGACCCCCAGAACACCGGGGAGCTGTTTTTT	CSVDPQNTGELFF
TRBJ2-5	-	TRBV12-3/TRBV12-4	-	TGTGCCAGCAGTTCAGGGCGTAGAGAGACCCAGTACTTC	CASSSGRRETQYF
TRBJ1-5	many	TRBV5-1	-	TGCGCCAGCAGCTGGGATCCGTGGACGAATCAGCCCCAGCATTTT	CASSWDPWTNQPQHF
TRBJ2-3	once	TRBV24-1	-	TGTGCCACCAGTGATCAGTTTGGGGATACGCAGTATTTT	CATSDQFGDTQYF
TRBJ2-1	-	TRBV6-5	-	TGTGCCAGCAGTTACGGGCGGAGCCCCCGGGCCAATGAGCAGTTCTTC	CASSYGRSPRANEQFF
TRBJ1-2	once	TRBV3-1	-	TGTGCCAGCAGCCGGCCGGGGGGCTTAGCCTACACCTTC	CASSRPGGLAYTF
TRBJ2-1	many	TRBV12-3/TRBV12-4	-	TGTGCCAGCAGCTACTATACTAGCCTCGGGTACAATGAGCAGTTCTTC	CASSYYTSLGYNEQFF
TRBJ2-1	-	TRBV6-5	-	TGTGCCAGCAGTTTGAGGAAGCCAAGCTCCTACAATGAGCAGTTCTTC	CASSLRKPSSYNEQFF
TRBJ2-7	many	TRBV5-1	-	TGCGCCAGCAGCTTGGGCGGGACAGCCTCCTACGAGCAGTACTTC	CASSLGGTASYEQYF
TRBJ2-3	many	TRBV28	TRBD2	TGTGCCAGCAGTTTCCGGAGACTAGCGGGACCCACAGATACGCAGTATTTT	CASSFRRLAGPTDTQYF
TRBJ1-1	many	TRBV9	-	TGTGCCAGCAGCGTAGGGCCAAACGGGTCTGAAGCTTTCTTT	CASSVGPNGSEAFF
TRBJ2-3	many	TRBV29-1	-	TGCAGCGTTGACCGAACTACGATTCACCCCAGCACAGATACGCAGTATTTT	CSVDRTTIHPSTDTQYF
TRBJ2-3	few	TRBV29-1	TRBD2	TGCAGCGCCAAACCTGGACTAGCGGGAGGGACAGATACGCAGTATTTT	CSAKPGLAGGTDTQYF
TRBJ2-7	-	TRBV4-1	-	TGCGCCAGCAGCCAAGGCTCCTACGAGCAGTACTTC	CASSQGSYEQYF